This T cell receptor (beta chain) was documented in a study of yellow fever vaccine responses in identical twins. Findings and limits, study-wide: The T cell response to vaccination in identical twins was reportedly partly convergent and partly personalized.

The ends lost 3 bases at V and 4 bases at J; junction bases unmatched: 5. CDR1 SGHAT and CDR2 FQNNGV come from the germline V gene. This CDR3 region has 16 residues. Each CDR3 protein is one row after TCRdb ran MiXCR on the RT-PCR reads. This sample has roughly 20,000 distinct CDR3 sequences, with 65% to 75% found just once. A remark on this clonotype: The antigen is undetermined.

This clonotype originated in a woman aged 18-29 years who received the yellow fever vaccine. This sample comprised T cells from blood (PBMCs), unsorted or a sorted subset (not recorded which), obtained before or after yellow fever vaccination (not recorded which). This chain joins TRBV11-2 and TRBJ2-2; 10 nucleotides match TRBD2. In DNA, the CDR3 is TGTGCCAGCAGCTTCCGAGCGGGAGGGGGCACCGGGGAGCTGTTTTTT. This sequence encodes CASSFRAGGGTGELFF.